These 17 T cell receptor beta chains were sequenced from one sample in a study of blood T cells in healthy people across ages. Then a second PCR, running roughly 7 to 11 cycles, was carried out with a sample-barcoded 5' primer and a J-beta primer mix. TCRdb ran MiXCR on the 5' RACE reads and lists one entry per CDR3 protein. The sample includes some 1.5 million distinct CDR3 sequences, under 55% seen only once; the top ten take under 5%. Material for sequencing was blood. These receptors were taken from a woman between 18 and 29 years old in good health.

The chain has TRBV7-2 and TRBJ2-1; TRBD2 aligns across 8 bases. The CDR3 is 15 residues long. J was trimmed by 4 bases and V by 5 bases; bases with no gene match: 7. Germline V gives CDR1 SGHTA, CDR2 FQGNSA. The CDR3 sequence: CASSGTGGLYNEQFF. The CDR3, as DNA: TGTGCCAGCAGCGGAACGGGGGGGTTATACAATGAGCAGTTCTTC.

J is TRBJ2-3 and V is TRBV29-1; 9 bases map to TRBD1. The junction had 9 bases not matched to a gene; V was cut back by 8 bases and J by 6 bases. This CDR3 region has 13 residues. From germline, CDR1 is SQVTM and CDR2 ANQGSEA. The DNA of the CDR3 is TGCAGCACACCGGGACAGGGAATCGATACGCAGTATTTT. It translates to CSTPGQGIDTQYF.

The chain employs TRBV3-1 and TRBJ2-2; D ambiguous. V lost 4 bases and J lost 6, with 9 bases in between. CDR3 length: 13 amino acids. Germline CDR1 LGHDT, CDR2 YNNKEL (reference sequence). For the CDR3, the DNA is TGTGCCAGCAGCCCGGCCGTTGCCGGGGAGCTGTTTTTT. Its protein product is CASSPAVAGELFF. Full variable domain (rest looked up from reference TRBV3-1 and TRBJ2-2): DTAVSQTPKYLVTQMGNDKSIKCEQNLGHDTMYWYKQDSKKFLKIMFSYNNKELIINETVPNRFSPKSPDKAHLNLHINSLELGDSAVYFCASSPAVAGELFFGEGSRLTVL.

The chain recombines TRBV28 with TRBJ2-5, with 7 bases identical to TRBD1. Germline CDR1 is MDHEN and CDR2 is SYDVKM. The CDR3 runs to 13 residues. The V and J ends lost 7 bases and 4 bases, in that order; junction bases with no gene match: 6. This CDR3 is CASIRDRGETQYF. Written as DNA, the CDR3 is TGTGCCAGCATCAGGGACAGAGGAGAGACCCAGTACTTC.

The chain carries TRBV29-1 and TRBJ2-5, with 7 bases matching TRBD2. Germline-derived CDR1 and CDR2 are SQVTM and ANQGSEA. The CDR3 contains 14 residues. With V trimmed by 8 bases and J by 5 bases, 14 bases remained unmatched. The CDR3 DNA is TGCAGCTCGCGGGGACTACTTATTGGGGAGACCCAGTACTTC. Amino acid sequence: CSSRGLLIGETQYF.

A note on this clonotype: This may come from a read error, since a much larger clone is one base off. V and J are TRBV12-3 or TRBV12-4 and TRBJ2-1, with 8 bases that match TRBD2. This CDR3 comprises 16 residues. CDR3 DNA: TGTGCCAGCAGACCACGAACTAGCGGCTCCCACAATGAGCAGTTCTTC. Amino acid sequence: CASRPRTSGSHNEQFF.

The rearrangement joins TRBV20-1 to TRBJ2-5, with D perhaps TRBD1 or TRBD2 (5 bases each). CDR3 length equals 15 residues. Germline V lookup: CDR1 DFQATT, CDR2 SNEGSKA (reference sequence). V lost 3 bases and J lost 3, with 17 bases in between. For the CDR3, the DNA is TGCAGTGCTAGGAAATTCCCGGGACGCGAAGAGACCCAGTACTTC. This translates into CSARKFPGREETQYF.

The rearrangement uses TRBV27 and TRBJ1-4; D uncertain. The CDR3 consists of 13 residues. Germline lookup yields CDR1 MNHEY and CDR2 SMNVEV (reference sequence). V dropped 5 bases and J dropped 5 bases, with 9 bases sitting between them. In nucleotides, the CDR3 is TGTGCCAGCAGTGCCAATCCCAATGAAAAACTGTTTTTT. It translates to CASSANPNEKLFF.

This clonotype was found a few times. The CDR3 sequence is CSARVAQAGVYYEQYF. For the CDR3, the DNA is TGCAGTGCTAGAGTCGCCCAAGCGGGGGTATACTACGAGCAGTACTTC. The chain employs TRBV20-1 and TRBJ2-7, with 8 bases identical to TRBD2. The ends lost 1 base at V and 3 bases at J; junction bases unmatched: 11. Germline CDR1 DFQATT, CDR2 SNEGSKA (reference sequence). The CDR3 length is 16 residues.

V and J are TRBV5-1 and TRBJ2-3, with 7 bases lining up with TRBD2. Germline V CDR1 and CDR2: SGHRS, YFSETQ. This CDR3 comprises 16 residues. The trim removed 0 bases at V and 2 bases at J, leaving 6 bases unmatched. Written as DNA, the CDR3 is TGCGCCAGCAGCTTGGGGCTAGCGGAGCTCACAGATACGCAGTATTTT. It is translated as CASSLGLAELTDTQYF.

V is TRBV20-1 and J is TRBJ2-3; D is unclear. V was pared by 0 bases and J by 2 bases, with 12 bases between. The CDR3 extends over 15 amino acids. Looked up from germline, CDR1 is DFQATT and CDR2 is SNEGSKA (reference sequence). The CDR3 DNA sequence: TGCAGTGCTAGAGATCGGCTAAGCTTCACAGATACGCAGTATTTT. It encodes CSARDRLSFTDTQYF.

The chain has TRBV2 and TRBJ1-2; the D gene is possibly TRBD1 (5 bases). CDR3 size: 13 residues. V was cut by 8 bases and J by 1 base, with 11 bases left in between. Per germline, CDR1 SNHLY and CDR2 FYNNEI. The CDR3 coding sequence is TGTGCCAGCCGGGACGGATTTAACTATGGCTACACCTTC. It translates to CASRDGFNYGYTF.

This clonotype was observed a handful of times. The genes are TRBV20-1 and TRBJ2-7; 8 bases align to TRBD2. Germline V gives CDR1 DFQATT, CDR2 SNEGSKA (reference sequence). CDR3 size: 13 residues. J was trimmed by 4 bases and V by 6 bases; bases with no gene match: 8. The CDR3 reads CSAKKRELYEQYF. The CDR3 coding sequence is TGCAGTGCGAAAAAGCGGGAGCTGTACGAGCAGTACTTC.

The CDR3 region is CAISGGTKHQPQHF. CDR3 nucleotide sequence: TGTGCCATCAGTGGCGGGACAAAGCATCAGCCCCAGCATTTT. The chain combines TRBV10-3 with TRBJ1-5; D possibly corresponds to TRBD1 (6 bases). The CDR3 sequence is 14 residues long. Germline V gene lookup returns CDR1 ENHRY and CDR2 SYGVKD. Trimming stripped 4 bases from V and 5 bases from J, with 12 bases between.

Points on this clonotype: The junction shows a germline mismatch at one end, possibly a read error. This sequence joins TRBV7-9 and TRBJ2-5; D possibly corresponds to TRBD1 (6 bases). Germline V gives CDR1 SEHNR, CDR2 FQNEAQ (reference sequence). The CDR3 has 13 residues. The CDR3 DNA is TGTGCCAGCAGCTTCGGACAGAAAGAGGCCCAGTACTTC. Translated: CASSFGQKEAQYF.

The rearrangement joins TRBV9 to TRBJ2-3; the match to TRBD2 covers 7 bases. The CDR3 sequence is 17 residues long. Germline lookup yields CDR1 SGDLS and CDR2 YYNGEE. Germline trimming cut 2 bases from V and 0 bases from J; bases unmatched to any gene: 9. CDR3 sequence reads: CASSVHRGTTSTDTQYF. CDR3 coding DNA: TGTGCCAGCAGCGTCCACCGGGGGACTACTAGCACAGATACGCAGTATTTT.

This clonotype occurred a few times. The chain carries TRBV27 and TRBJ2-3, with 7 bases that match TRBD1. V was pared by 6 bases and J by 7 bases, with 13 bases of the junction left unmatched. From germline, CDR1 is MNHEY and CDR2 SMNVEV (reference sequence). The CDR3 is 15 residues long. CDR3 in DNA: TGTGCCAGCAGCGCGACAGGGCGTAAAAGTCATACGCAGTATTTT. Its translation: CASSATGRKSHTQYF.